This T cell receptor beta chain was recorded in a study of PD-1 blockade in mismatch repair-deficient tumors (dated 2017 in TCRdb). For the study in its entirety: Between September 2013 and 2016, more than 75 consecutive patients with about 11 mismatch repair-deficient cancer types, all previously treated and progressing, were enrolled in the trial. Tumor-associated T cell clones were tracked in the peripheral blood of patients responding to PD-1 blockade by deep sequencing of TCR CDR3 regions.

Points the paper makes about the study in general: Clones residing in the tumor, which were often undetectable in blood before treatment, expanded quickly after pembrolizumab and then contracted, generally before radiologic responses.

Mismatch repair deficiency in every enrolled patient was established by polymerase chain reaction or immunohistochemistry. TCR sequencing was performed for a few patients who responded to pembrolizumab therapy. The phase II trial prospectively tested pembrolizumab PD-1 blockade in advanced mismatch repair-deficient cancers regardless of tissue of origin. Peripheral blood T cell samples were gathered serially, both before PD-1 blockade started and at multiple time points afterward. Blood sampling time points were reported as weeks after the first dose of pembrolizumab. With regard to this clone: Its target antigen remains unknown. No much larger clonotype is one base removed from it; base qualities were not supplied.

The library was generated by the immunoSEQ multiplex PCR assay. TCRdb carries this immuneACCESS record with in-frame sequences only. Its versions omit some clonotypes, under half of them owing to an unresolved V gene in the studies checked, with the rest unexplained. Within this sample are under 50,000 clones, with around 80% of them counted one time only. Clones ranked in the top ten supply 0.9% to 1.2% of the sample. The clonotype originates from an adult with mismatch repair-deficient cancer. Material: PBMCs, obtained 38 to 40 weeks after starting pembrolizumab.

The CDR3 loop reads CASSLRGRGNSPLHF. The DNA sequence is as follows: TGTGCCAGCAGTCTTCGCGGCAGGGGTAATTCACCCCTCCACTTT. This chain is built from TRBV27 and TRBJ1-6; possibly the D gene is TRBD1, per 6 matching bases. The junction shows trimming of 5 bases on V and 6 bases on J, plus 14 bases between the germline ends. From cysteine to phenylalanine, the CDR3 is 15 amino acids long. The only DNA kept is the CDR3, 45 bases in frame from the first base. The germline V gene (reference sequence) sets CDR1 to MNHEY and CDR2 to SMNVEV.